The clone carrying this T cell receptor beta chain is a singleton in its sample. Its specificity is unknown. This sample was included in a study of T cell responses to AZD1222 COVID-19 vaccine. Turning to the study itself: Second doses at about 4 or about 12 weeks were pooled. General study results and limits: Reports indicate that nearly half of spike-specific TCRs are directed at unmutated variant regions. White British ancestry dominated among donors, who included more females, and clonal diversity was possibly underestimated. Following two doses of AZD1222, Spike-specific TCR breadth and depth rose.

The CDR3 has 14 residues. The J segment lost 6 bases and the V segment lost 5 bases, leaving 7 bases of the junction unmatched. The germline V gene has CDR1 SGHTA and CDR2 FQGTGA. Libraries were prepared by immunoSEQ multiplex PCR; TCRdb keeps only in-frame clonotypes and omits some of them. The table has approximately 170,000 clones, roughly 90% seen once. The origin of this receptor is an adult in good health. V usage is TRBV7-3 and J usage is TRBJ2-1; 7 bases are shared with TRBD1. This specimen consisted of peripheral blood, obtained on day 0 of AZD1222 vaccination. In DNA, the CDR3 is TGTGCCAGCAGCCCGACGACAGGGCCCAATGAGCAGTTCTTC. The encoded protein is CASSPTTGPNEQFF.